This T cell receptor (beta chain) appears in the sequencing data of a study of CXCR3-negative and CXCR3-positive naive CD8 T cells. Study-level findings and limits: TRBV-TRBJ usage matched between naive CXCR3-negative and CXCR3-positive cells but not between memory cells. Whereas both naive subsets had comparably high diversity, memory CD8+ cells had much lower diversity. The study found CXCR3 expression partially decreased after cryopreservation and ran most assays on fresh PBMCs.

Carrying UMI labels, the TRB cDNA libraries were prepared through 5' RACE. Each CDR3 protein gets one entry in TCRdb, which reprocessed the 5' RACE reads and gives no DNA. Recorded for this sample: fewer than 60,000 distinct CDR3 sequences. As concerns this clonotype: The antigen is not known.

Germline V gene data show CDR1 as SQVTM and CDR2 as ANQGSEA. CDR3 length: 15 residues. Among CD8+ T cells, naive ones were CD45RO-CCR7+CD27+CD95-. The sequencing sample was made of naive CXCR3- CD8+ T cells from blood. Stated subset: CD45RO-CCR7+CD27+CD95- naive CD8+ T cells lacking CXCR3 (TNR3-). The chain joins TRBV29-1 to TRBJ2-1; TCRdb indicates TRBD2, and absent DNA this call remains unverified. The sequence was collected from a human donor in good health. Some clones in this sample may be carry-over from other donors' samples. CDR3 protein: CSVAGLAGEGNEQFF.